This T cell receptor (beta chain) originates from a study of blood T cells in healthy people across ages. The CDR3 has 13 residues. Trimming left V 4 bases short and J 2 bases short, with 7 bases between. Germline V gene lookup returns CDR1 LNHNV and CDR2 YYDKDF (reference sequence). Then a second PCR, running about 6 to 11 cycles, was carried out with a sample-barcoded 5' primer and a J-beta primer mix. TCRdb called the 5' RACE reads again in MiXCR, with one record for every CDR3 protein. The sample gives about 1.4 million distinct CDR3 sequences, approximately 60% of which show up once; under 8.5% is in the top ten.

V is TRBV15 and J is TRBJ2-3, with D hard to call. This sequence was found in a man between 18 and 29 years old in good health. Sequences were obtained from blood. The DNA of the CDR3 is TGTGCCACCAGCACATTCACCACAGATACGCAGTATTTT. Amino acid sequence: CATSTFTTDTQYF.